The 16 T cell receptor beta chains below all came from one sample that was sequenced in a study of cytomegalovirus exposure and HLA in healthy donors. Both 60 Vbeta primers and 13 Jbeta primers went into the PCR. Assay used: immunoSEQ multiplex PCR; TCRdb lists only in-frame clones, some missing. Of 150,000 or so clones in the sample, approximately 72% were seen once. Material for sequencing was PBMCs. These receptor sequences come from a man aged 18 to 30 in good health and CMV-seronegative.

The gene calls are TRBV28 and TRBJ1-5; the D gene is possibly TRBD1 (6 bases). The CDR3 is 14 amino acids. V lost 5 bases and J lost 4, with 12 bases in between. Germline values: CDR1 MDHEN, CDR2 SYDVKM. The CDR3 DNA sequence: TGTGCCAGCAGTATCCTCGACAGGAATCAGCCCCAGCATTTT. The encoded protein is CASSILDRNQPQHF.

This rearrangement joins TRBV5-1 to TRBJ2-3; unclear D gene. CDR1 and CDR2 from the germline V gene are SGHRS and YFSETQ. This CDR3 comprises 14 residues. With 0 bases removed from V and 3 bases from J, the gap between germline ends came to 8 bases. The CDR3 loop reads CASSLELETDTQYF. In nucleotides, the CDR3 is TGCGCCAGCAGCTTGGAGCTCGAGACAGATACGCAGTATTTT.

The V and J genes are TRBV28 and TRBJ1-2, with TRBD1 matching over 8 bases. Germline trimming cut 9 bases from V and 3 bases from J; bases unmatched to any gene: 9. Germline V gives CDR1 MDHEN, CDR2 SYDVKM. The CDR3 contains 14 residues. CDR3 sequence (DNA): TGTGCCAGTAGAGGCAGGGGGCTGGACTATGGCTACACCTTC. Its protein product is CASRGRGLDYGYTF.

A remark on this clone: Mismatch with germline at one junction end may stem from a read error. This chain uses TRBV7-9 with TRBJ2-3; 7 nucleotides align to TRBD2. This CDR3 contains 17 residues. Germline CDR1 and CDR2: SEHNR and FQNEAQ (reference sequence). The DNA for the CDR3 is TGTTCCAGCAGCTCCACGACGGGGTTGGGAGGGACAGATACGCAGTATTTT. Translating it yields CSSSSTTGLGGTDTQYF.

This clone was found once. The CDR3 spells CAWKRGRYNEQFF. CDR3 bases: TGTGCCTGGAAACGGGGAAGATACAATGAGCAGTTCTTC. The rearrangement joins TRBV30 to TRBJ2-1; tentative D call: TRBD2 (5 bases). The CDR3 is 13 residues long. The germline V and J ends were trimmed by 4 bases and 4 bases, with 11 bases remaining between them. CDR1 and CDR2 (germline): GTSNPN, SVGIG (reference sequence).

The V gene is TRBV7-9, the J gene TRBJ1-1; perhaps TRBD1 as D (6 bases). The CDR3 has 14 amino acids. The germline V gene has CDR1 SEHNR and CDR2 FQNEAQ (reference sequence). With 5 bases removed from V and 11 bases from J, the gap between germline ends came to 21 bases. The CDR3 nucleotides are TGTGCCAGCAGCCCCCTCAGGGGCCGAGGGGACGCTTTCTTT. Protein: CASSPLRGRGDAFF.

The chain joins TRBV4-1 to TRBJ2-3, with D perhaps TRBD1 (6 bases). The ends were cut back, 2 bases at V and 4 bases at J, with 16 bases in the middle. Germline V gene lookup returns CDR1 MGHRA and CDR2 YSYEKL. There are 16 residues in the CDR3. The CDR3 sequence: CASSQPPRGSADTQYF. As DNA, the CDR3 is TGCGCCAGCAGCCAACCCCCCAGGGGCTCCGCAGATACGCAGTATTTT.

This clone was seen only a few times. The chain has TRBV19 and TRBJ1-2, with 8 bases matching TRBD1. The CDR3 loop spans 17 amino acids. V lost 8 bases, J lost 5 bases, and 19 bases stayed unmatched. Germline values: CDR1 LNHDA, CDR2 SQIVND (reference sequence). The CDR3 sequence: CASAPDPGQGARYGYTF. The DNA for the CDR3 is TGTGCCAGTGCCCCCGACCCGGGGCAGGGGGCAAGGTATGGCTACACCTTC.

V usage is TRBV10-2 and J usage is TRBJ1-5; 7 nucleotides agree with TRBD1. CDR1 and CDR2 from the germline V gene are WSHSY and SAAADI. Trimming at V came to 6 bases and at J to 4 bases, leaving 6 bases not matched to a gene. This CDR3 is 14 amino acids long. DNA of the CDR3: TGCGCCAGCAGGATGACAGGGAGGAATCAGCCCCAGCATTTT. Residues: CASRMTGRNQPQHF.

This clone was detected a few times. In DNA, the CDR3 is TGTGCCAGCAGCTTGTTCCTAACGAATCAGCCCCAGCATTTT. This sequence encodes CASSLFLTNQPQHF. This chain uses TRBV5-8 with TRBJ1-5; D gene ambiguous. The CDR3 is 14 amino acids. The germline V gene encodes CDR1 SGHTS and CDR2 YDEGEE. V dropped 1 base and J dropped 4 bases, with 9 bases sitting between them.

The chain uses TRBV27 and TRBJ2-1; tentative D call: TRBD1 (6 bases). Germline CDR1 reads MNHEY; CDR2 reads SMNVEV (reference sequence). The CDR3 is 11 amino acids. Trimming left V 6 bases short and J 10 bases short, with 10 bases between. CDR3 DNA: TGTGCCAGCAGCCGCACAGGGGAGCAGTTCTTC. This encodes CASSRTGEQFF.

The chain carries TRBV6-1 and TRBJ2-2; the match to TRBD1 covers 7 bases. Germline CDR1 reads MNHNS; CDR2 reads SASEGT. V gave up 1 base and J gave up 2 bases; unmatched junction bases: 7. The CDR3 contains 17 residues. The chain's CDR3 is CASSEGQGRGNTGELFF. The CDR3 DNA sequence: TGTGCCAGCAGTGAAGGACAGGGAAGGGGCAACACCGGGGAGCTGTTTTTT.

V usage is TRBV5-1 and J usage is TRBJ1-5; 9 nucleotides line up with TRBD1. Germline V gives CDR1 SGHRS, CDR2 YFSETQ. This CDR3 region has 14 residues. Trimming at V came to 7 bases and at J to 6 bases, leaving 8 bases not matched to a gene. The DNA for the CDR3 is TGCGCCAGCGGGGAACAGGGGGCTATTCAGCCCCAGCATTTT. It codes for CASGEQGAIQPQHF. Full variable domain (missing parts from reference TRBV5-1 and TRBJ1-5): KAGVTQTPRYLIKTRGQQVTLSCSPISGHRSVSWYQQTPGQGLQFLFEYFSETQRNKGNFPGRFSGRQFSNSRSEMNVSTLELGDSALYLCASGEQGAIQPQHFGDGTRLSIL.

The chain employs TRBV18 and TRBJ1-1; weak D call: TRBD1 (6 bases). The CDR3 covers 15 residues. V lost 3 bases, J lost 1 base, and 12 bases lay in between. Germline V CDR1 and CDR2: KGHSH, LQKENI. The CDR3 loop reads CASSPGTSSNTEAFF. DNA for the CDR3: TGTGCCAGCTCACCGGGGACATCCTCGAACACTGAAGCTTTCTTT.

CDR3 bases: TGTGCCAGCAGCTTGCAGTTCTCTGGAAACACCATATATTTT. It yields the protein CASSLQFSGNTIYF. This chain uses TRBV5-5 with TRBJ1-3; D gene unclear. V was cut by 1 base and J by 0 bases, with 5 bases left in between. Germline CDR1 is SGHKS and CDR2 is YYEKEE (reference sequence). The CDR3 is 14 amino acids.

The CDR3: CASSYKGQGTGEQFF. The CDR3, as DNA: TGTGCCAGCAGTTACAAGGGACAGGGGACTGGGGAGCAGTTCTTC. The J gene is TRBJ2-1, the V gene TRBV6-5; 10 nucleotides match TRBD1. The CDR3 runs to 15 residues. The germline gives CDR1 MNHEY, CDR2 SVGAGI. V was clipped by 2 bases and J by 10 bases; unmatched bases: 8.